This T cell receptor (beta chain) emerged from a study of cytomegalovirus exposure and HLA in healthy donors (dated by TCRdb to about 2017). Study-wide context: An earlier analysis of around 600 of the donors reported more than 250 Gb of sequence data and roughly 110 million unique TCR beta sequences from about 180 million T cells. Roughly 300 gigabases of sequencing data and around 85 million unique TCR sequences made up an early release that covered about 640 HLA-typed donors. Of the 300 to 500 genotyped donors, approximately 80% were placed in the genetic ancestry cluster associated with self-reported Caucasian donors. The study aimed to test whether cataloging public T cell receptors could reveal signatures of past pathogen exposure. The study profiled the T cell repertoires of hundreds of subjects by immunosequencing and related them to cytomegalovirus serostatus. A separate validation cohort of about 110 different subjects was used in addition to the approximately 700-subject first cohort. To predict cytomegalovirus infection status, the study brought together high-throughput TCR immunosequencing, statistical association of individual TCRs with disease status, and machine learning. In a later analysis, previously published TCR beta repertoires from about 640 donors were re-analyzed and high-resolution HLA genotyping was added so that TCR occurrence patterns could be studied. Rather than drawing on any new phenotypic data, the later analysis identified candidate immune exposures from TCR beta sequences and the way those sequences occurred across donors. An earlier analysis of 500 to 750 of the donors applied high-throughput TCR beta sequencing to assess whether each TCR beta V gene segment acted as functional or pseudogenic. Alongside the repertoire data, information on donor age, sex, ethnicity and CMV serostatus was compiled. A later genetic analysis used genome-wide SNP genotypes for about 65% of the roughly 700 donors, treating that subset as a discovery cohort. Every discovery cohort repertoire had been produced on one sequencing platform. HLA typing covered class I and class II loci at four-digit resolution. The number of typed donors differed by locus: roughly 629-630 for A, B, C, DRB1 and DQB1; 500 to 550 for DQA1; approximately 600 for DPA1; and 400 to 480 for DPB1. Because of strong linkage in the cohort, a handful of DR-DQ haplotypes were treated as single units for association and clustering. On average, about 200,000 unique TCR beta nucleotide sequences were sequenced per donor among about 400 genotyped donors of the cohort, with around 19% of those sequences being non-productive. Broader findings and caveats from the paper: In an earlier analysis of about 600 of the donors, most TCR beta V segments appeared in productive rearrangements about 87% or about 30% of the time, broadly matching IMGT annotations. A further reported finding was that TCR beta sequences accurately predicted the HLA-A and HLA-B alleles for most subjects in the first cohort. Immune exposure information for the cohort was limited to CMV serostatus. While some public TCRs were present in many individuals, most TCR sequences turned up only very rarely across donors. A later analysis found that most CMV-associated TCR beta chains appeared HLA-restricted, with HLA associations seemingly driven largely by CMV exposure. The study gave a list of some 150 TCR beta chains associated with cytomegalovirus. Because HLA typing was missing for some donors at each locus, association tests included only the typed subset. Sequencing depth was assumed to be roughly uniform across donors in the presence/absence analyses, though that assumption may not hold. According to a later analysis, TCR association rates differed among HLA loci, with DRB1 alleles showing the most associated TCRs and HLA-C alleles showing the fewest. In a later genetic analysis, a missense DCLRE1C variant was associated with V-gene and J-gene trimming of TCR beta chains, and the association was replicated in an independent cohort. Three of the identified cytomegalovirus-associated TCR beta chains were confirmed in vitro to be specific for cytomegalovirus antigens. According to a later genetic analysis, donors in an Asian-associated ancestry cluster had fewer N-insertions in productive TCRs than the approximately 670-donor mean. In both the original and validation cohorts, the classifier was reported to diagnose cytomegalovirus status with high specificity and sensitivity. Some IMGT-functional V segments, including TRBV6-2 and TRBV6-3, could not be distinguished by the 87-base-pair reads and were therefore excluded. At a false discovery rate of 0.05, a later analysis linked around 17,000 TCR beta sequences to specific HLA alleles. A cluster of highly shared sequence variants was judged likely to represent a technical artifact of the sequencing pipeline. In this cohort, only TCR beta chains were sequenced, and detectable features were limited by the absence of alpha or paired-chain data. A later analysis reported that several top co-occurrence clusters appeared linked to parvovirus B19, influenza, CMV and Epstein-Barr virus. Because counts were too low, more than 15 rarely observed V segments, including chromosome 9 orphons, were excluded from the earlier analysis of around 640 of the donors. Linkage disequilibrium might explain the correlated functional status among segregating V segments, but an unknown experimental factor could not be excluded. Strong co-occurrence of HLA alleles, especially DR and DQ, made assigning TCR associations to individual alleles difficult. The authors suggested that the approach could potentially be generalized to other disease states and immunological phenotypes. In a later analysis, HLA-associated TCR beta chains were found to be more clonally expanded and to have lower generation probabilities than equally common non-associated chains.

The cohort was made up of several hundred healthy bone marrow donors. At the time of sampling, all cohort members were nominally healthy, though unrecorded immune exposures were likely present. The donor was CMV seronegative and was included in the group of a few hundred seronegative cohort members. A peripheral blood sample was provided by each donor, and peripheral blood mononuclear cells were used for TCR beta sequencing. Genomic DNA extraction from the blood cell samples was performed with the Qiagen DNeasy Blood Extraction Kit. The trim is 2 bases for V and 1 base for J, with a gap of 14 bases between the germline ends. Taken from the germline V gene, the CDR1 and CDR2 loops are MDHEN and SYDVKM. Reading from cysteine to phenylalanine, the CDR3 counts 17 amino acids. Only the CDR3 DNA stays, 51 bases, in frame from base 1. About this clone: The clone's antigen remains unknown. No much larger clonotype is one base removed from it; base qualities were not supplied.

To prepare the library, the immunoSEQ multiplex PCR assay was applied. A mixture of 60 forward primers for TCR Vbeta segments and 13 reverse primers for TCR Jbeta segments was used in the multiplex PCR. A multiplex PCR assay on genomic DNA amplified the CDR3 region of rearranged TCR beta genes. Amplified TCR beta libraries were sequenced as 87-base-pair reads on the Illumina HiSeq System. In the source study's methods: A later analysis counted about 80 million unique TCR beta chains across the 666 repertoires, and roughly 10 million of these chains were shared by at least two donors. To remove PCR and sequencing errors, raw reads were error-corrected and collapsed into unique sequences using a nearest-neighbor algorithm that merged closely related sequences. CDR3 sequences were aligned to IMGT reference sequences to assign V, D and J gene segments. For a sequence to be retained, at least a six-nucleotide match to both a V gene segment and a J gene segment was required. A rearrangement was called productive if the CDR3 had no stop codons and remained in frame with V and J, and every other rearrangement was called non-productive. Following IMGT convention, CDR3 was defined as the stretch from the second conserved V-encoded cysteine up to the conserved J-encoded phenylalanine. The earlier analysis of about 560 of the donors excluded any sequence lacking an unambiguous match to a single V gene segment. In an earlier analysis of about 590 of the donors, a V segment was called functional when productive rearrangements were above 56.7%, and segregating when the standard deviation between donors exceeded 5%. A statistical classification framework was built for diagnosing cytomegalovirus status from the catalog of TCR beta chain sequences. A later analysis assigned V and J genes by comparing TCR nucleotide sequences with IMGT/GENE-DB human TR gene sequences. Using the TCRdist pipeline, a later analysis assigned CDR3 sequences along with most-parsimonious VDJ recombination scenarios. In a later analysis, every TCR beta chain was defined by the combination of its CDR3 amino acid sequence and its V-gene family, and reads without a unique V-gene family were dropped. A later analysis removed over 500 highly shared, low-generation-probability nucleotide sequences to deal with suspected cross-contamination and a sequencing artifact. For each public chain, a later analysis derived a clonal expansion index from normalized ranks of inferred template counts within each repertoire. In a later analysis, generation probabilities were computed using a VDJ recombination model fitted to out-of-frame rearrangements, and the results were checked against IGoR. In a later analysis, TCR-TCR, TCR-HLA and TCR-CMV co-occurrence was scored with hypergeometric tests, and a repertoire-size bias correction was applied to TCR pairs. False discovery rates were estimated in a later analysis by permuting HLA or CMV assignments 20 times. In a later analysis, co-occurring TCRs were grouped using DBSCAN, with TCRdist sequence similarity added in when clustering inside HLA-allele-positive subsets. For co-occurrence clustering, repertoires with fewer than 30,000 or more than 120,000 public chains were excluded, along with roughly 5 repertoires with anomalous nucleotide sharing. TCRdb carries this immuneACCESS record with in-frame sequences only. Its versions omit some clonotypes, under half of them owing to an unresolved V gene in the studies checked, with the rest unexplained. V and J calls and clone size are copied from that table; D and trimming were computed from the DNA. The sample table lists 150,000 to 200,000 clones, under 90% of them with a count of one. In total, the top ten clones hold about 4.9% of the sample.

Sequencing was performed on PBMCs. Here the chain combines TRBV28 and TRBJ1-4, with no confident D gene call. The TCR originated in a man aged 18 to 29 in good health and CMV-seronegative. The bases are TGTGCCAGCAGTTTACCCATCTCGGCGGGAACTAATGAAAAACTGTTTTTT. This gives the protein CASSLPISAGTNEKLFF.